The sequence of this T cell receptor (beta chain) was determined in a study of shared clonotypes between healthy human individuals. Some clones are missing from TCRdb's copy, which holds only in-frame ones; the method was immunoSEQ multiplex PCR. The sample carries 900,000 to 1,200,000 clones, about 80% recorded once. This CDR3 comprises 16 residues. CDR1 and CDR2 (germline): LGHNA, YNFKEQ. The junction had 11 bases not matched to a gene; V was cut back by 1 base and J by 7 bases. This clone has a handful of counts. V gene TRBV4-2 combines with J gene TRBJ2-3, with 7 bases fitting TRBD1. The TCR originated in a man younger than 35 in good health. Some clones in this sample may be carry-over from other donors' samples. The sequenced sample was memory CD4+ T cells from PBMCs. Subset here: CD45RA-negative fraction. The CDR3: CASSQVRAEGGNTQYF. The CDR3 DNA reads TGTGCCAGCAGCCAAGTAAGGGCGGAAGGGGGCAATACGCAGTATTTT.